Shown below are 28 T cell receptor beta chains from a single sample sequenced in a study of cytomegalovirus exposure and HLA in healthy donors. It was with 60 Vbeta and 13 Jbeta primers that the PCR ran. Sequencing was performed with immunoSEQ multiplex PCR; in TCRdb, only in-frame clones are kept and a portion is missing. Seen in this sample are about 100,000 clones; the ten most common clones hold about 0.59%. The sample consisted of PBMCs. These receptors were collected from a man over 45 in good health and CMV-seronegative.

The chain has TRBV7-2 and TRBJ1-3; the match to TRBD1 covers 7 bases. Trimming removed 5 bases from V and 1 base from J; junction bases left unmatched: 5. Per the germline V gene, CDR1 is SGHTA and CDR2 is FQGNSA. This CDR3 is 15 amino acids long. Here the CDR3 DNA reads TGTGCCAGCAGCGAAAGGACAGGTTCTGGAAACACCATATATTTT. Amino acids: CASSERTGSGNTIYF.

This sequence joins TRBV7-9 and TRBJ2-7, with 10 bases lining up with TRBD2. J was trimmed by 4 bases and V by 5 bases; bases with no gene match: 5. The CDR3 totals 14 residues. Germline CDR1 reads SEHNR; CDR2 reads FQNEAQ (reference sequence). The CDR3 spells CASSHWTSGYEQYF. CDR3 nucleotides: TGTGCCAGCAGCCATTGGACTAGCGGTTACGAGCAGTACTTC.

This chain's CDR3 is CASSIERQSPSSYNEQFF. CDR3 sequence (DNA): TGTGCCAGTAGTATTGAGCGGCAAAGCCCGAGCTCCTACAATGAGCAGTTCTTC. The chain links TRBV19 to TRBJ2-1; possible D gene TRBD2, 5 bases. The CDR3 loop spans 18 amino acids. Trimming removed 3 bases from V and 0 bases from J, with 18 bases in between. Germline assignment: CDR1 LNHDA and CDR2 SQIVND (reference sequence).

The chain uses TRBV4-3 and TRBJ1-2; D call uncertain. Trimming pared 0 bases from V and 2 bases from J, leaving 10 bases between. The CDR3 contains 15 residues. CDR1 and CDR2 from the germline V gene are LGHNA and YSLEER. The CDR3 bases are TGCGCCAGCAGCCAAGATCCCGGGGTCAACTATGGCTACACCTTC. The encoded protein is CASSQDPGVNYGYTF.

The chain carries TRBV27 and TRBJ2-7, with 7 bases fitting TRBD1. CDR1 and CDR2 from the germline V gene are MNHEY and SMNVEV (reference sequence). Trimming cost V 5 bases and J 7 bases; bases outside gene matches: 14. CDR3 length: 15 amino acids. The CDR3 loop is CASSPRQGRVREQYF. Written as DNA, the CDR3 is TGTGCCAGCAGTCCTCGACAGGGAAGGGTAAGGGAGCAGTACTTC.

V usage is TRBV9 and J usage is TRBJ2-1, with 9 bases matching TRBD2. Germline V gives CDR1 SGDLS, CDR2 YYNGEE. The length of the CDR3 is 14 residues. The V segment lost 4 bases and the J segment 3 bases; nucleotides outside the gene matches: 2. The CDR3 loop reads CASSLAGFYNEQFF. CDR3 sequence (DNA): TGTGCCAGCAGCCTAGCGGGGTTCTACAATGAGCAGTTCTTC.

The DNA of the CDR3 is TGTGCCAGCCGTCCGACAGAGCCTTACGGAGAAGCTTTCTTT. It codes for CASRPTEPYGEAFF. This chain connects TRBV18 to TRBJ1-1, with D possibly matching TRBD1 (5 bases). The CDR3 is 14 amino acids. CDR1 is KGHSH, CDR2 LQKENI, per germline. V shed 8 bases and J shed 8 bases, with 21 bases lying between them.

The chain employs TRBV19 and TRBJ1-2, with TRBD1 matching over 9 bases. CDR3 size: 13 residues. With 3 bases clipped from V and 5 bases from J, the junction kept 1 base outside the gene matches. The germline V gene has CDR1 LNHDA and CDR2 SQIVND (reference sequence). Here the CDR3 DNA reads TGTGCCAGTAGTATGGACAGGGGTTATGGCTACACCTTC. Translation gives CASSMDRGYGYTF.

V gene TRBV6-8 combines with J gene TRBJ2-5, with 8 bases matching TRBD2. The trim removed 3 bases at V and 1 base at J, leaving 4 bases unmatched. The CDR3 is 15 amino acids. The germline CDR1 and CDR2 sequences are MNHGY and SAAAGT. The CDR3 DNA follows: TGTGCCAGCAGTTATGGGCGGGGGGCCCAAGAGACCCAGTACTTC. This sequence encodes CASSYGRGAQETQYF.

The rearrangement joins TRBV9 to TRBJ2-5, with no clear D. This CDR3 has 15 amino acids. Germline V lookup: CDR1 SGDLS, CDR2 YYNGEE. V shed 0 bases and J shed 0 bases, with 9 bases lying between them. As DNA, the CDR3 is TGTGCCAGCAGCGTAGGGAGTGCGTACCAAGAGACCCAGTACTTC. As protein: CASSVGSAYQETQYF.

Points on this clone: The junction does not match germline at one end; this may be a read error. V and J are TRBV4-1 and TRBJ1-3, with D hard to call. CDR1 is MGHRA, CDR2 YSYEKL, per germline. This CDR3 has 15 residues. The CDR3 spells CASSQAMGSGSTIYF. CDR3 bases: TGCGCCAGCAGCCAAGCGATGGGCTCTGGAAGCACCATATATTTT.

The chain couples TRBV19 to TRBJ1-1, with 8 bases fitting TRBD1. The CDR3 has 14 residues. Unmatched junction bases numbered 8, after V lost 6 bases and J lost 5 bases. Germline CDR1 is LNHDA and CDR2 is SQIVND (reference sequence). Written as DNA, the CDR3 is TGTGCCAGTAGGTCTAACAGGGGGGGAACTGAAGCTTTCTTT. Amino acids: CASRSNRGGTEAFF.

This sequence joins TRBV4-3 and TRBJ1-2; D is uncertain. The CDR3 has 16 amino acids. From germline, CDR1 is LGHNA and CDR2 YSLEER. V was trimmed by 0 bases and J by 2 bases, leaving 13 bases between them. The CDR3 loop is CASSQDARQANYGYTF. In nucleotides, the CDR3 is TGCGCCAGCAGCCAAGATGCGAGACAAGCAAACTATGGCTACACCTTC.

The chain couples TRBV29-1 to TRBJ2-1, with D possibly TRBD1 on 6 matching bases. Germline V gene data show CDR1 as SQVTM and CDR2 as ANQGSEA. The CDR3 runs to 14 residues. The ends were cut back, 3 bases at V and 3 bases at J, with 12 bases in the middle. The CDR3 reads CSVDPRGNYNEQFF. As DNA, the CDR3 is TGCAGCGTTGACCCCAGGGGTAACTACAATGAGCAGTTCTTC.

This chain uses TRBV5-1 with TRBJ2-5; 9 positions match TRBD1. The J call is doubtful: the DNA matches TRBJ2-7 better. CDR3 length: 14 residues. The germline CDR1 and CDR2 sequences are SGHRS and YFSETQ. The CDR3 protein is CASSLGGQGLEQYF. CDR3 DNA sequence: TGCGCCAGCAGCTTGGGGGGACAGGGCCTCGAGCAGTACTTC.

The V and J genes are TRBV10-3 and TRBJ2-7; 7 bases map to TRBD2. Germline V gene data show CDR1 as ENHRY and CDR2 as SYGVKD. This CDR3 is built from 14 residues. Unmatched junction bases numbered 11, after V lost 6 bases and J lost 6 bases. The CDR3 DNA follows: TGTGCCATCAGGAGTAGCGGGCCACCCAGCGAGCAGTACTTC. It codes for CAIRSSGPPSEQYF.

The rearrangement joins TRBV11-3 to TRBJ1-2; weak D call: TRBD1 (6 bases). V gave up 5 bases and J gave up 8 bases, with 12 bases separating them. This CDR3 is built from 12 residues. Per the germline V gene, CDR1 is SGHNT and CDR2 is YENEEA. CDR3 region: CASSGTNQGYTF. Here the CDR3 DNA reads TGTGCCAGCAGCGGGACAAACCAGGGCTACACCTTC.

This sequence joins TRBV2 and TRBJ1-2, with D unclear. The CDR3 has 14 residues. Between the trimmed V and J ends, which lost 1 base and 1 base, there was a span of 7 bases. CDR1 is SNHLY, CDR2 FYNNEI, per germline. This CDR3 is CASSEGRSNYGYTF. Written as DNA, the CDR3 is TGTGCCAGCAGTGAAGGGCGGAGTAACTATGGCTACACCTTC.

The chain is built from TRBV19 and TRBJ1-2; no clear D gene. V shed 5 bases and J shed 5 bases, with 9 bases lying between them. CDR1 and CDR2 from the germline V gene are LNHDA and SQIVND (reference sequence). The CDR3 consists of 12 residues. In DNA, the CDR3 is TGTGCCAGTAGTGATAGTGCTTATGGCTACACCTTC. Translation gives CASSDSAYGYTF.

The chain carries TRBV11-2 and TRBJ2-7; 8 bases align to TRBD2. V lost 1 base and J lost 3; bases outside the gene matches: 5. The V gene's germline CDR1 is SGHAT and CDR2 FQNNGV. The CDR3 contains 15 residues. CDR3: CASSLGTSGYYEQYF. The CDR3 DNA reads TGTGCCAGCAGCTTAGGTACTAGCGGATACTACGAGCAGTACTTC.

CDR3 sequence (DNA): TGTGCCAGCAGCTTAGTGGGCTCGGGAGATGAGCAGTTCTTC. As protein: CASSLVGSGDEQFF. The chain has TRBV11-2 and TRBJ2-1, with D perhaps TRBD2 (6 bases). Per the germline V gene, CDR1 is SGHAT and CDR2 is FQNNGV. Trimming shortened V by 1 base and J by 8 bases, and 12 bases separated the two germline ends. The CDR3 covers 14 residues.

The chain has TRBV5-1 and TRBJ2-1; 8 positions agree with TRBD1. Germline values: CDR1 SGHRS, CDR2 YFSETQ. The CDR3 length is 14 residues. V was clipped by 4 bases and J by 5 bases; unmatched bases: 5. The CDR3 spells CASSPGQADNEQFF. The CDR3 DNA reads as TGCGCCAGCAGCCCGGGACAGGCGGACAATGAGCAGTTCTTC.

This chain uses TRBV6-4 with TRBJ2-5; possibly TRBD2 for D (6 bases). The CDR3 is 15 amino acids. CDR1 MRHNA and CDR2 SNTAGT come from the germline V gene. CDR3 in DNA: TGTGCACCACGTAGAATTACGGGAGTTCAAGAGACCCAGTACTTC. Translating it yields CAPRRITGVQETQYF.

The chain couples TRBV7-9 to TRBJ1-2, with D unresolved. V lost 4 bases and J lost 8, with 20 bases in between. CDR1 SEHNR and CDR2 FQNEAQ come from the germline V gene (reference sequence). The length of the CDR3 is 15 residues. The CDR3 DNA is TGTGCCAGCAGCTATGAGCAGGCCCGAAGTGGGGGCTACACCTTC. Translation gives CASSYEQARSGGYTF.

The CDR3 DNA sequence: TGCGCCAGCAGCCAAGCTACGGGACGGGGACAGGGAGCCTACGAGCAGTACTTC. Protein product: CASSQATGRGQGAYEQYF. The chain combines TRBV4-3 with TRBJ2-7, with TRBD1 matching over 9 bases. Germline CDR1 reads LGHNA; CDR2 reads YSLEER. CDR3 length: 18 amino acids. The ends lost 1 base at V and 2 bases at J; junction bases unmatched: 12.

The chain combines TRBV5-1 with TRBJ2-5; D perhaps matches TRBD2 (5 bases). The CDR3 extends over 14 amino acids. V was clipped by 4 bases and J by 2 bases, with 12 bases between them. CDR1 is SGHRS, CDR2 YFSETQ, per germline. The DNA for the CDR3 is TGCGCCAGCAGCCGACGGGGTGATCAAGAGACCCAGTACTTC. Amino acids: CASSRRGDQETQYF.

The V and J genes are TRBV19 and TRBJ2-7; 7 bases fit TRBD2. The CDR3 covers 14 residues. Per the germline V gene, CDR1 is LNHDA and CDR2 is SQIVND (reference sequence). The J segment lost 3 bases and the V segment lost 3 bases, leaving 5 bases of the junction unmatched. The CDR3: CASSITSGNYEQYF. The DNA of the CDR3 is TGTGCCAGTAGTATCACCAGCGGGAACTACGAGCAGTACTTC.

The V call is TRBV5-4, the J call TRBJ1-5; D gene uncertain. The CDR3 is 12 residues long. The germline CDR1 and CDR2 sequences are SGHNT and YYREEE (reference sequence). V was shortened by 3 bases and J by 4 bases, with 5 bases between the two germline ends. The CDR3 coding sequence is TGTGCCAGCAGCTCAGAAAATCAGCCCCAGCATTTT. As protein: CASSSENQPQHF.